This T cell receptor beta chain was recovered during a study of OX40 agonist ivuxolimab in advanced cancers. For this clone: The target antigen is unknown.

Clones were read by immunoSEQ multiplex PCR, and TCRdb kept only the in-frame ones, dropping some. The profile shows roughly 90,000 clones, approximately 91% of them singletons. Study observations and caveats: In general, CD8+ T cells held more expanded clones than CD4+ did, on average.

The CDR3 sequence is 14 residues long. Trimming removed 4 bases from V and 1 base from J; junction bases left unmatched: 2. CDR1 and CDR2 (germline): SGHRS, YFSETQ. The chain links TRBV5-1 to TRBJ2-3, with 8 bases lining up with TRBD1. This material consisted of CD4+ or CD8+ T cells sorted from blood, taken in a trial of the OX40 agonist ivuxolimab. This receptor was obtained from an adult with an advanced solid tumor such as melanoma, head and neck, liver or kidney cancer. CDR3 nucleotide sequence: TGCGCCAGCAGCCAGGGACAGGGCACAGATACGCAGTATTTT. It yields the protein CASSQGQGTDTQYF.